This section outlines one T cell receptor (beta chain) sequence together with its context. Its specificity is not known. The data were taken from a study of human versus mouse CDR3 diversity and MHC coevolution. Overall study findings and caveats: Human CDR3s averaged more deletions and insertions than mouse CDR3s. Six or seven MHC II alleles selected the human T cells.

The protocol was immunoSEQ multiplex PCR, while the TCRdb copy is restricted to in-frame clones and leaves out a portion. The sample lists about 80,000 clones; just under 95% were seen once. The sample comprised naive CD4+ T cells from blood. Subset defined: CD45RO-negative CD62L-positive naive CD4 T cells. The origin of this receptor is a person between 25 and 69 years old in good health.

The CDR3 DNA reads as TGTGCCAGCAGTGAGGGACTAGCGGGAGGTCGACAGTTCTTC. It encodes CASSEGLAGGRQFF. The chain carries TRBV2 and TRBJ2-1, with 15 bases identical to TRBD2. V shed 3 bases and J 13 bases; nucleotides not matched to a gene: 4. Germline V CDR1 and CDR2: SNHLY, FYNNEI. The CDR3 is 14 residues long.